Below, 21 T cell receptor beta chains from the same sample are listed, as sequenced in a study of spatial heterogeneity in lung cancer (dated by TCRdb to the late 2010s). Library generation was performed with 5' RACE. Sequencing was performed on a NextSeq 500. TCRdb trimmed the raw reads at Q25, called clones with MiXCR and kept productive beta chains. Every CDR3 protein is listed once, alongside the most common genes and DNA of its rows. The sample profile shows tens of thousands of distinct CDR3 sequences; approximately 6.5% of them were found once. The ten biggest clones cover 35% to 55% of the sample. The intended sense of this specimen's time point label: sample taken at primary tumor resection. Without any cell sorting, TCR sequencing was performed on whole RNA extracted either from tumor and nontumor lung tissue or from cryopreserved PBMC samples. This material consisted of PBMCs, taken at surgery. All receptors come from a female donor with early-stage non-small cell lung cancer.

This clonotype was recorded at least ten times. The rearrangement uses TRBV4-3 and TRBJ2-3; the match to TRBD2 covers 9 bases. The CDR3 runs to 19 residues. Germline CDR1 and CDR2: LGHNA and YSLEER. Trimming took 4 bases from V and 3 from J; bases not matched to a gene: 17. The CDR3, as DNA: TGCGCCAGCAGCCCACGATCTAGCGGGGCTCTACTTAGTACAGATACGCAGTATTTT. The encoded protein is CASSPRSSGALLSTDTQYF.

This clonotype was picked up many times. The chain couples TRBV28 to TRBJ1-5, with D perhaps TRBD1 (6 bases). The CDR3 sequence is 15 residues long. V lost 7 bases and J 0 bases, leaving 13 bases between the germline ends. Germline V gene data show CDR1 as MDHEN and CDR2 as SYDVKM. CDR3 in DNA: TGTGCCAGCAAAATGGGGGCCTATAGCAATCAGCCCCAGCATTTT. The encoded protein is CASKMGAYSNQPQHF.

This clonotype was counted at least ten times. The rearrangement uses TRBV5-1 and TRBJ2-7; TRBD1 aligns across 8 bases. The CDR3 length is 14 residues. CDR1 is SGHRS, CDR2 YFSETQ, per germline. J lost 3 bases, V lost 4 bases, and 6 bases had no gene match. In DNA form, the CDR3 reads TGCGCCAGCAGCCAGGGACAGGCCGACTACGAGCAGTACTTC. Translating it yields CASSQGQADYEQYF.

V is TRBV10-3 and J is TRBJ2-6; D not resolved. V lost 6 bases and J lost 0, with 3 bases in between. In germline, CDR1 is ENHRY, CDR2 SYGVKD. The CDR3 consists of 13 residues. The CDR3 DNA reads TGTGCCATCAGCCCCTCTGGGGCCAACGTCCTGACTTTC. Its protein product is CAISPSGANVLTF.

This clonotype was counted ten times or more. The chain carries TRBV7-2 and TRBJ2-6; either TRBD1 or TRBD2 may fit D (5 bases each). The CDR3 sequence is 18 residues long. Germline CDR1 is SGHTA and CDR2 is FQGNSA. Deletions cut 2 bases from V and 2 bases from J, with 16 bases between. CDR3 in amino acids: CASSLYGTPTPGANVLTF. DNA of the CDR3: TGTGCCAGCAGCTTATATGGGACGCCTACCCCTGGGGCCAACGTCCTGACTTTC. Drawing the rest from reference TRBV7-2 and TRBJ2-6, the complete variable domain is GAGVSQSPSNKVTEKGKDVELRCDPISGHTALYWYRQSLGQGLEFLIYFQGNSAPDKSGLPSDRFSAERTGGSVSTLTIQRTQQEDSAVYLCASSLYGTPTPGANVLTFGAGSRLTVL.

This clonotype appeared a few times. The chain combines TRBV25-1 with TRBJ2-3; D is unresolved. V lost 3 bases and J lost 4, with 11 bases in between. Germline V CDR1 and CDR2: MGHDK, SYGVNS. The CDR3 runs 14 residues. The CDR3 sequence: CASSDSGLSDTQYF. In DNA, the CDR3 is TGTGCCAGCAGTGATTCCGGGTTATCAGATACGCAGTATTTT. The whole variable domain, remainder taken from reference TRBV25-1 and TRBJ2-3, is EADIYQTPRYLVIGTGKKITLECSQTMGHDKMYWYQQDPGMELHLIHYSYGVNSTEKGDLSSESTVSRIRTEHFPLTLESARPSHTSQYLCASSDSGLSDTQYFGPGTRLTVL.

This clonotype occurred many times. CDR3 DNA sequence: TGCAGTGCTAGAGAGACCAGGACAGGAGCAGATACGCAGTATTTT. This sequence encodes CSARETRTGADTQYF. The chain couples TRBV20-1 to TRBJ2-3, with TRBD1 identical over 7 bases. From germline, CDR1 is DFQATT and CDR2 SNEGSKA (reference sequence). The J segment lost 4 bases and the V segment lost 0 bases, leaving 7 bases of the junction unmatched. The CDR3 loop spans 15 amino acids.

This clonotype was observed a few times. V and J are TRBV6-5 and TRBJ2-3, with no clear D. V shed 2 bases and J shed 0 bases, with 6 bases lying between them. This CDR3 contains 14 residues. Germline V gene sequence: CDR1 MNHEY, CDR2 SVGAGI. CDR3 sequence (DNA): TGTGCCAGCAGTTACCTGACTAGCACAGATACGCAGTATTTT. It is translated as CASSYLTSTDTQYF.

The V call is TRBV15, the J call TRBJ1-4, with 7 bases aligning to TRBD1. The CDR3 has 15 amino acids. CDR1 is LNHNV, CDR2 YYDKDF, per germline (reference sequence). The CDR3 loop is CASEMEGAFNEKLFF. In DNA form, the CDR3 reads TGTGCTTCCGAGATGGAGGGGGCTTTTAATGAAAAACTGTTTTTT.

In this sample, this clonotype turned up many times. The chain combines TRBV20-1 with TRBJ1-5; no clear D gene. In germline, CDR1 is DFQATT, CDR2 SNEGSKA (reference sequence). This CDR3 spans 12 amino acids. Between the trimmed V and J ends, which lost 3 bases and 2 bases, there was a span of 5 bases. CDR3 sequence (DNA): TGCAGTGCTAGGTTAGGCAATCAGCCCCAGCATTTT. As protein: CSARLGNQPQHF.

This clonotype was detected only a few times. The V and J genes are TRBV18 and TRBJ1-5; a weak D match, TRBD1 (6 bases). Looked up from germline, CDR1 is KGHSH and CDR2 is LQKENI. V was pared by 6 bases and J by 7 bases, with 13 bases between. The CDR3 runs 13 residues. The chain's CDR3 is CASSPTGKQPQHF. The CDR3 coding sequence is TGTGCCAGCTCCCCTACAGGGAAACAGCCCCAGCATTTT. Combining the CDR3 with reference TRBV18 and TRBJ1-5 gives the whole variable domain NAGVMQNPRHLVRRRGQEARLRCSPMKGHSHVYWYRQLPEEGLKFMVYLQKENIIDESGMPKERFSAEFPKEGPSILRIQQVVRGDSAAYFCASSPTGKQPQHFGDGTRLSIL.

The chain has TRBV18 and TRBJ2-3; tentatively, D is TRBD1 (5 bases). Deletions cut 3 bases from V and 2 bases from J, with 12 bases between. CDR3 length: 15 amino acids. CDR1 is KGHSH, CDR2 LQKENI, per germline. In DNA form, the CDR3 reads TGTGCCAGCTCACCGAGCGACAGCCACACAGATACGCAGTATTTT. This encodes CASSPSDSHTDTQYF.

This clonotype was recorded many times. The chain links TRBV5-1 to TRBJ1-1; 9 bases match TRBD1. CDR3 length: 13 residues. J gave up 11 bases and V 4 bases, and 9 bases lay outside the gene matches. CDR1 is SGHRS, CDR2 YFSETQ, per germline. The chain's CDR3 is CASSLNRGLDAFF. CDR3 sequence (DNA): TGCGCCAGCAGCCTAAACAGGGGGCTGGATGCTTTCTTT. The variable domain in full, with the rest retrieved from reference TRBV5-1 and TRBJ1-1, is KAGVTQTPRYLIKTRGQQVTLSCSPISGHRSVSWYQQTPGQGLQFLFEYFSETQRNKGNFPGRFSGRQFSNSRSEMNVSTLELGDSALYLCASSLNRGLDAFFGQGTRLTVV.

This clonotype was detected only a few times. DNA of the CDR3: TGTGCCAGCCGAGCGGCAGGGAGGGGGGACTATGGCTACACCTTC. This translates into CASRAAGRGDYGYTF. The chain combines TRBV28 with TRBJ1-2; maybe TRBD1 (6 bases). This CDR3 is 15 amino acids long. V was trimmed by 8 bases and J by 3 bases, leaving 19 bases between them. Germline values: CDR1 MDHEN, CDR2 SYDVKM.

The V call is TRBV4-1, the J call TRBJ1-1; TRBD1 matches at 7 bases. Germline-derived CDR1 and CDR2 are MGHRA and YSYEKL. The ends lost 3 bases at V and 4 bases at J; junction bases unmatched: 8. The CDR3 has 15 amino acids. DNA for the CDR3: TGCGCCAGCAGCCATCAGACAGGGCGAGGCACTGAAGCTTTCTTT. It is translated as CASSHQTGRGTEAFF.

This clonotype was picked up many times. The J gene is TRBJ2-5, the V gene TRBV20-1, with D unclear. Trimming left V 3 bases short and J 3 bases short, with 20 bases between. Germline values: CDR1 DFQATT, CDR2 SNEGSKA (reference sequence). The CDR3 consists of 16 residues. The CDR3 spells CSASDAVAVHKETQYF. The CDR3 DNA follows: TGCAGTGCTAGCGACGCCGTCGCGGTGCACAAAGAGACCCAGTACTTC.

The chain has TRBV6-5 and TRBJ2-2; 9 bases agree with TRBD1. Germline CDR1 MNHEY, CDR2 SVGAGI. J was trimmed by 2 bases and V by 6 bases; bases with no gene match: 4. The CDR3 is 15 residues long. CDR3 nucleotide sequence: TGTGCCAGCAGATTGGACAGGGGCAACACCGGGGAGCTGTTTTTT. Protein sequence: CASRLDRGNTGELFF.

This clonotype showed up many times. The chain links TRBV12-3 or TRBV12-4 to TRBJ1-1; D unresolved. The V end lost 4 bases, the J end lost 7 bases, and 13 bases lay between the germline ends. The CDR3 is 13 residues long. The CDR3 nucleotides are TGTGCCAGCAGTTCCCCGACGGGTAGTGAAGCTTTCTTT. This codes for CASSSPTGSEAFF.

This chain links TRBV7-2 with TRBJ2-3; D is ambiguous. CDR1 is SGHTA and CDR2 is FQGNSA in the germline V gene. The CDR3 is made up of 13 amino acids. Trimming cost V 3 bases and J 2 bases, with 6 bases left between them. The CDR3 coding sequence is TGTGCCAGCAGCTTGGGGATCACAGATACGCAGTATTTT. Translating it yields CASSLGITDTQYF.

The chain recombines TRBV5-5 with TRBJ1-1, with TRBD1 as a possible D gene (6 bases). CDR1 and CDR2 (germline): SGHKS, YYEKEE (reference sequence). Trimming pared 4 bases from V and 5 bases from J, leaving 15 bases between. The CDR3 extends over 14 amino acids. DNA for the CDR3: TGTGCCAGCAGCCTGGGCCAGGGGAAGACTGAAGCTTTCTTT. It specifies CASSLGQGKTEAFF.

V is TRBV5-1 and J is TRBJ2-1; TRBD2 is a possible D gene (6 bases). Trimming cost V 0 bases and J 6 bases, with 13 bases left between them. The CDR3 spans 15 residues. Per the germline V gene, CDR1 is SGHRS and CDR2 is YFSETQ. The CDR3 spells CASSLGDSGTNEQFF. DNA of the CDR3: TGCGCCAGCAGCTTGGGGGACTCTGGCACCAATGAGCAGTTCTTC.